The entry below describes one TCR beta chain. As yet, its antigen is unknown. Trimming left V 6 bases short and J 7 bases short, with 16 bases between. CDR3 length: 13 residues. Per the germline V gene, CDR1 is MNHEY and CDR2 is SMNVEV (reference sequence). This entry is derived from a study of T-cell reconstitution after alpha-beta-depleted transplantation in children. Broader study findings: Alpha-beta T cells about two months after transplant reportedly derived from several hundred expanded graft clones. Surviving recipient cells, namely T cells and thymic progenitors, were the source of high day-60 TCRbeta diversity in some patients. Hyperexpanded clones declined; after one year, newly produced T cells mostly supplied diversity.

A library of TCRbeta sequences, prepared with unique molecular identifiers, was generated. TCRdb re-analysed the PCR reads in MiXCR, keeping a single row per CDR3 protein. Among around 580,000 distinct CDR3 sequences listed, 20% to 25% were seen once. The clonotype was recovered from a boy in the first two years of life who had a stem cell transplant for acute myeloid leukemia, so the T cells may come from the graft donor. This chain joins TRBV27 and TRBJ2-7; D gene ambiguous. The sample was PBMCs, mostly from graft donor cells, taken 360 days after TCRalphabeta/CD19-depleted stem cell transplant. The CDR3 DNA reads TGTGCCAGCAGCCATCACCCCCAGTCGGAGCAGTACTTC. Its protein product is CASSHHPQSEQYF.